The subject of this entry is one T cell receptor beta chain. Trimming removed 7 bases from V and 5 bases from J, with 11 bases in between. CDR3 length: 12 amino acids. Germline V gene data show CDR1 as MNHEY and CDR2 as SMNVEV (reference sequence). Some clones are missing from TCRdb's copy, which holds only in-frame ones; the method was immunoSEQ multiplex PCR. The profile shows tens of thousands of clones, about nine tenths of them singletons. The sample originates from a study of blood T cell repertoires in COVID-19. At the level of the study: The samples span acute and convalescent COVID-19 from the United States, Italy and Spain. Nucleic acid was either cDNA or gDNA, and it came from T cells, B-cell-depleted T cells, or PBMCs.

Sequencing used peripheral blood. The clonotype originates from a woman aged 45-60 years in a cohort sampled during active COVID-19. The chain uses TRBV27 and TRBJ2-5, with D hard to call. CDR3 bases: TGTGCCAGCATGTCCGTCGGGGAGACCCAGTACTTC. Translated: CASMSVGETQYF.